These 13 T cell receptor beta chains originate from one sample sequenced in a study of shared clonotypes between healthy human individuals. Here immunoSEQ multiplex PCR was the method, and the copy in TCRdb shows in-frame clones only, minus some. The table has 400,000 to 500,000 clones, roughly 85% seen once. The sample taken for sequencing was PBMCs. The receptors were gathered from a woman in her 40s in good health. Some clones in this sample may be carry-over from other donors' samples.

This clone has ten or more counts. This chain connects TRBV28 to TRBJ2-7; D unclear. The CDR3 runs to 11 residues. CDR1 is MDHEN and CDR2 is SYDVKM in the germline V gene. The V end was cut by 3 bases, the J end by 0 bases, with 0 bases between. CDR3 residues: CASSFSYEQYF. The CDR3 DNA reads as TGTGCCAGCAGTTTCTCCTACGAGCAGTACTTC.

The chain joins TRBV15 to TRBJ2-3; D is perhaps TRBD2 (5 bases). V dropped 8 bases and J dropped 2 bases, with 14 bases sitting between them. Germline CDR1 and CDR2: LNHNV and YYDKDF (reference sequence). There are 14 residues in the CDR3. Here the CDR3 DNA reads TGTGCCACCCTTCCGGGGTCCGACACAGATACGCAGTATTTT. This encodes CATLPGSDTDTQYF.

V and J are TRBV10-3 and TRBJ2-6; maybe TRBD1 (6 bases). V gave up 8 bases and J gave up 0 bases, with 11 bases separating them. The CDR3 has 15 amino acids. Per the germline V gene, CDR1 is ENHRY and CDR2 is SYGVKD. CDR3 bases: TGTGCCATCTCGGACAGTAACTCTGGGGCCAACGTCCTGACTTTC. It translates to CAISDSNSGANVLTF.

The chain is built from TRBV28 and TRBJ1-5; no reliable D call. This CDR3 has 16 residues. The V end was cut by 6 bases, the J end by 1 base, with 16 bases between. Germline CDR1 is MDHEN and CDR2 is SYDVKM. CDR3 loop: CASSPRSFRSNQPQHF. The CDR3 bases are TGTGCCAGCAGCCCTCGGTCCTTTCGGAGCAATCAGCCCCAGCATTTT. Based on the CDR3 plus reference TRBV28 and TRBJ1-5, the full variable domain is DVKVTQSSRYLVKRTGEKVFLECVQDMDHENMFWYRQDPGLGLRLIYFSYDVKMKEKGDIPEGYSVSREKKERFSLILESASTNQTSMYLCASSPRSFRSNQPQHFGDGTRLSIL.

This chain joins TRBV15 and TRBJ2-7, with D unclear. The CDR3 length is 13 residues. Trimming removed 0 bases at V and 2 bases at J, with 5 bases between. Germline CDR1 reads LNHNV; CDR2 reads YYDKDF (reference sequence). The CDR3 DNA reads TGTGCCACCAGCAGAGAAGTCGCCTACGAGCAGTACTTC. Translation: CATSREVAYEQYF.

The chain couples TRBV27 to TRBJ2-7; D is unresolved. With 6 bases removed from V and 2 bases from J, the gap between germline ends came to 11 bases. Per germline, CDR1 MNHEY and CDR2 SMNVEV (reference sequence). The CDR3 contains 13 residues. The CDR3 here is CASSASRTYEQYF. The CDR3 DNA reads as TGTGCCAGCAGCGCGAGCCGCACCTACGAGCAGTACTTC.

This chain joins TRBV20-1 and TRBJ2-7; D is unresolved. Germline V gene sequence: CDR1 DFQATT, CDR2 SNEGSKA (reference sequence). CDR3 length: 11 amino acids. V was clipped by 4 bases and J by 6 bases, with 10 bases between them. As DNA, the CDR3 is TGCAGTGCTACCCCAAGGTCCGAGCAGTACTTC. This encodes CSATPRSEQYF.

This chain links TRBV9 with TRBJ1-5, with 10 nucleotides matching TRBD1. The ends lost 0 bases at V and 5 bases at J; junction bases unmatched: 2. The V gene's germline CDR1 is SGDLS and CDR2 YYNGEE. This CDR3 spans 15 amino acids. CDR3 sequence reads: CASSVGGTGDQPQHF. In nucleotides, the CDR3 is TGTGCCAGCAGCGTAGGGGGGACAGGGGATCAGCCCCAGCATTTT. Filled out from reference TRBV9 and TRBJ1-5, the complete variable domain reads DSGVTQTPKHLITATGQRVTLRCSPRSGDLSVYWYQQSLDQGLQFLIQYYNGEERAKGNILERFSAQQFPDLHSELNLSSLELGDSALYFCASSVGGTGDQPQHFGDGTRLSIL.

Ten or more counts support this clone. The chain has TRBV9 and TRBJ2-1; 9 bases match TRBD2. This CDR3 has 15 amino acids. Germline CDR1 is SGDLS and CDR2 is YYNGEE. The junction had 3 bases not matched to a gene; V was cut back by 3 bases and J by 2 bases. The CDR3 nucleotides are TGTGCCAGCAGCGGACCTAGCGGGACCTACAATGAGCAGTTCTTC. Translating it yields CASSGPSGTYNEQFF. The full variable domain, its missing parts supplied by reference TRBV9 and TRBJ2-1, is DSGVTQTPKHLITATGQRVTLRCSPRSGDLSVYWYQQSLDQGLQFLIQYYNGEERAKGNILERFSAQQFPDLHSELNLSSLELGDSALYFCASSGPSGTYNEQFFGPGTRLTVL.

This clone was counted a few times. V usage is TRBV27 and J usage is TRBJ2-1; 8 nucleotides agree with TRBD2. The CDR3 sequence is 18 residues long. Germline-derived CDR1 and CDR2 are MNHEY and SMNVEV (reference sequence). Trimming removed 4 bases from V and 1 base from J; junction bases left unmatched: 12. The CDR3 sequence is CASSSRRQAGVSYNEQFF. CDR3 nucleotide sequence: TGTGCCAGCAGTTCTCGCAGGCAAGCGGGAGTTTCCTACAATGAGCAGTTCTTC.

V gene TRBV7-9 combines with J gene TRBJ2-2; 9 bases line up with TRBD2. After removal of 4 bases from V and 5 bases from J, the junction contained 8 bases not matched to a gene. This CDR3 is built from 16 residues. Germline V gives CDR1 SEHNR, CDR2 FQNEAQ (reference sequence). The CDR3 region is CASSSRAGGWTGELFF. The CDR3 DNA sequence: TGTGCCAGCAGCTCCCGAGCGGGAGGATGGACCGGGGAGCTGTTTTTT.

The chain links TRBV5-6 to TRBJ2-1, with 9 nucleotides matching TRBD1. Germline V lookup: CDR1 SGHDT, CDR2 YYEEEE. Losses at the gene ends were 6 bases for V and 1 base for J; bases not matched to a gene: 5. The CDR3 length is 15 residues. CDR3 in amino acids: CASISGTGSYNEQFF. CDR3 in DNA: TGTGCCAGCATTTCCGGGACAGGGTCCTACAATGAGCAGTTCTTC.

The chain links TRBV11-2 to TRBJ2-1; unclear D gene. Germline lookup yields CDR1 SGHAT and CDR2 FQNNGV. This CDR3 contains 14 residues. V lost 0 bases to trimming and J lost 10 bases, with 13 bases between them. In DNA, the CDR3 is TGTGCCAGCAGCTTAGATCTAGGGCCGGGCGAGCAGTTCTTC. It translates to CASSLDLGPGEQFF.